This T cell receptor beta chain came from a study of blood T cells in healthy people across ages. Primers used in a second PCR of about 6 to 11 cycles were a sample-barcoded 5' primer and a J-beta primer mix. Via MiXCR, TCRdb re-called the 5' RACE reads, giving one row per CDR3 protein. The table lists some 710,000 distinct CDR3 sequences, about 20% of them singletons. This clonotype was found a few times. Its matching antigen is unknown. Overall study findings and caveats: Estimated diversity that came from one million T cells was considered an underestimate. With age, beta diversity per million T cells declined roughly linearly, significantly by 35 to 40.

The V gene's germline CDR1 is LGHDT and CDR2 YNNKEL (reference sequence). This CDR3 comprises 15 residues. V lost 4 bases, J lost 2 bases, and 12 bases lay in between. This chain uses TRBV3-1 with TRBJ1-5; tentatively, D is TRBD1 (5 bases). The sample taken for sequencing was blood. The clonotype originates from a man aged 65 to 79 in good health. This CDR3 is CASSPRWDGNQPQHF. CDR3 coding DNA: TGTGCCAGCAGCCCCCGGTGGGACGGCAATCAGCCCCAGCATTTT.